Reported below is one T cell receptor beta chain. The source of the sample is a study of blood T cell repertoires in COVID-19. Background on the study: Acute and convalescent COVID-19 samples came from the United States, Italy and Spain. Nucleic acid was either cDNA or gDNA, and it came from T cells, B-cell-depleted T cells, or PBMCs.

In the original analysis: For nucleated cells, counts were estimated from reference gene primer amplification. Only in-frame clones appear in the TCRdb table, and some are missing; sequencing was by immunoSEQ multiplex PCR. V, J and clone size are those of that table, while D and trimming were read from the DNA. The sample holds fewer than 650,000 clones, around nine tenths seen once. V lost 5 bases and J lost 4; bases outside the gene matches: 11. This CDR3 region has 17 residues. CDR1 MGHRA and CDR2 YSYEKL come from the germline V gene. Seattle's cohort entered during active infection and was followed longitudinally.

Sequenced material: peripheral blood. The V gene is TRBV4-1, the J gene TRBJ2-1, with 10 nucleotides matching TRBD2. This TCR came from a woman aged 45-60 years with COVID-19, enrolled during active disease. CDR3 bases: TGCGCCAGCAGCTTCCGGAGTAGCGGGGGGACATACAATGAGCAGTTCTTC. Translating gives CASSFRSSGGTYNEQFF.